This T cell receptor beta chain was found in a study of cytotoxic CD8 clonotypes in ibrutinib-treated CLL. Study overall: Partial responses totalled approximately 25 and complete responses 2; after median approximately 74 months, approximately 15 remained remitted and approximately 12 progressed.

Study results and limitations: Sustained-remission patients were sampled at different times than progressing patients were. Public clonotypes (which were uncommon) either contracted or remained stable on treatment.

Comments on this clone: No antigen is known for it.

Clones were read by immunoSEQ multiplex PCR, and TCRdb kept only the in-frame ones, dropping some. The sample lists 300,000 to 400,000 clones; 67% were seen once. CDR3 length: 13 residues. Germline CDR1 SQVTM, CDR2 ANQGSEA. The sequence was obtained from a human donor with chronic lymphocytic leukemia. Sequenced material: PBMCs, taken after 36 months of ibrutinib treatment. The V gene is TRBV29-1, the J gene TRBJ2-5; TRBD2 is a possible D gene (6 bases). CDR3 protein: CSAGGGLRETQYF. In DNA, the CDR3 is TGCAGTGCTGGTGGGGGGTTGCGGGAGACCCAGTACTTC.